This is a list of T cell receptor beta chains from one sample in a study of human T cells and chemical hapten exposure. TCRdb redid the calling of the RACE reads with MiXCR, one entry per CDR3 protein. The table has about 110,000 distinct CDR3 sequences, around 12% seen once. This specimen was whole blood, taken in connection with sensitization to the hapten diphenylcyclopropenone (DPC). The receptors come from a woman in her forties or fifties with alopecia areata. Some clones in this sample may be carry-over from other donors' samples. Each CDR3 is given with its conserved first and last residue. The D gene is left open where the match is weak. Clone size is given for some rows only: seen once, a few or many times, or a class if the clone is expanded.

j_call: TRBJ2-6
d_call: -
clone_size: -
v_call: TRBV4-2
cdr3_aa: CASSQGAGSYSGANVLTF
cdr3_nt: TGTGCCAGCAGCCAGGGCGCGGGCAGCTACTCTGGGGCCAACGTCCTGACTTTC

j_call: TRBJ1-5
d_call: TRBD1
clone_size: -
v_call: TRBV12-3/TRBV12-4
cdr3_aa: CASSQTLIWDRTYSNQPQHF
cdr3_nt: TGTGCCAGCAGTCAAACTCTAATTTGGGACAGGACTTATAGCAATCAGCCCCAGCATTTT

j_call: TRBJ1-3
d_call: -
clone_size: -
v_call: TRBV5-1
cdr3_aa: CASSAWAGSSGNTIYF
cdr3_nt: TGCGCCAGCAGCGCCTGGGCGGGGAGCTCTGGAAACACCATATATTTT

j_call: TRBJ1-5
d_call: -
clone_size: many
v_call: TRBV20-1
cdr3_aa: CSAPSEGTVNQPQHF
cdr3_nt: TGCAGTGCGCCCTCCGAAGGGACCGTAAATCAGCCCCAGCATTTT

j_call: TRBJ2-2
d_call: -
clone_size: -
v_call: TRBV7-2
cdr3_aa: CASSLGPPRVGELFF
cdr3_nt: TGTGCCAGCAGCTTAGGCCCCCCTCGAGTTGGGGAGCTGTTTTTT

j_call: TRBJ2-7
d_call: TRBD1
clone_size: -
v_call: TRBV18
cdr3_aa: CASSPQPGTAYYEQYF
cdr3_nt: TGTGCCAGCTCACCACAGCCCGGGACAGCCTACTACGAGCAGTACTTC

j_call: TRBJ2-7
d_call: TRBD2
clone_size: few
v_call: TRBV24-1
cdr3_aa: CATESLREEPYEQYF
cdr3_nt: TGTGCCACCGAGTCCCTGCGGGAGGAACCCTACGAGCAGTACTTC

j_call: TRBJ2-2
d_call: -
clone_size: -
v_call: TRBV27
cdr3_aa: CASSLFRRGRVNTGELFF
cdr3_nt: TGTGCCAGCAGTTTATTTCGGCGCGGCAGGGTGAACACCGGGGAGCTGTTTTTT

j_call: TRBJ2-7
d_call: -
clone_size: -
v_call: TRBV6-5
cdr3_aa: CASSSSKLLNYEQYF
cdr3_nt: TGTGCCAGCAGTTCATCGAAGTTACTCAACTACGAGCAGTACTTC

j_call: TRBJ2-7
d_call: TRBD1
clone_size: -
v_call: TRBV6-1
cdr3_aa: CASSHLGQGAYEQYF
cdr3_nt: TGTGCCAGCAGCCACCTAGGACAGGGCGCCTACGAGCAGTACTTC

j_call: TRBJ2-1
d_call: TRBD2
clone_size: few
v_call: TRBV6-6
cdr3_aa: CASSSLPLAGSYNEQFF
cdr3_nt: TGTGCCAGCAGTTCCCTACCGTTAGCGGGGTCCTACAATGAGCAGTTCTTC

j_call: TRBJ1-1
d_call: TRBD1
clone_size: -
v_call: TRBV5-1
cdr3_aa: CASSTWGQQNTEAFF
cdr3_nt: TGCGCCAGCAGCACGTGGGGACAGCAGAACACTGAAGCTTTCTTT

j_call: TRBJ1-1
d_call: TRBD1
clone_size: many
v_call: TRBV6-6
cdr3_aa: CASRGDRDTEAFF
cdr3_nt: TGTGCCAGCAGGGGGGACAGGGACACTGAAGCTTTCTTT

j_call: TRBJ1-2
d_call: -
clone_size: once
v_call: TRBV9
cdr3_aa: CASSPPGPNYGYTF
cdr3_nt: TGTGCCAGCAGCCCCCCAGGACCTAACTATGGCTACACCTTC

j_call: TRBJ2-1
d_call: TRBD2
clone_size: -
v_call: TRBV19
cdr3_aa: CASSGELVTNEQFF
cdr3_nt: TGTGCCAGCAGCGGGGAGCTTGTGACGAATGAGCAGTTCTTC

j_call: TRBJ2-2
d_call: -
clone_size: many
v_call: TRBV3-1
cdr3_aa: CASSQRTATGELFF
cdr3_nt: TGTGCCAGCAGCCAAAGGACAGCCACCGGGGAGCTGTTTTTT

j_call: TRBJ1-1
d_call: -
clone_size: -
v_call: TRBV7-9
cdr3_aa: CASSGLYTEAFF
cdr3_nt: TGTGCCAGCAGCGGACTGTACACTGAAGCTTTCTTT

j_call: TRBJ2-7
d_call: TRBD1
clone_size: many
v_call: TRBV29-1
cdr3_aa: CSVTDRWDGYEQYF
cdr3_nt: TGCAGCGTGACGGACAGGTGGGACGGTTACGAGCAGTACTTC

j_call: TRBJ2-7
d_call: TRBD1
clone_size: many
v_call: TRBV29-1
cdr3_aa: CSVRGQFFEQYF
cdr3_nt: TGCAGCGTCCGGGGACAGTTTTTCGAGCAGTACTTC

j_call: TRBJ2-3
d_call: -
clone_size: -
v_call: TRBV10-1
cdr3_aa: CASIWGAPDTQYF
cdr3_nt: TGCGCCAGCATTTGGGGCGCCCCAGATACGCAGTATTTT

j_call: TRBJ1-1
d_call: -
clone_size: -
v_call: TRBV4-2
cdr3_aa: CASSPILRERGTEAFF
cdr3_nt: TGTGCCAGCAGCCCCATACTCCGGGAGAGGGGTACTGAAGCTTTCTTT

j_call: TRBJ2-2
d_call: -
clone_size: few
v_call: TRBV11-2
cdr3_aa: CASSPRRAGELFF
cdr3_nt: TGTGCCAGCAGCCCCCGACGGGCCGGGGAGCTGTTTTTT

j_call: TRBJ2-1
d_call: -
clone_size: -
v_call: TRBV14
cdr3_aa: CASSQVAGYNEQFF
cdr3_nt: TGTGCCAGCAGCCAAGTGGCGGGTTACAATGAGCAGTTCTTC

j_call: TRBJ1-1
d_call: -
clone_size: few
v_call: TRBV5-1
cdr3_aa: CASSSGQTLVEAFF
cdr3_nt: TGCGCCAGCAGCTCAGGACAGACCCTGGTAGAAGCTTTCTTT

j_call: TRBJ1-2
d_call: -
clone_size: many
v_call: TRBV7-9
cdr3_aa: CASSTEGTRYGYTF
cdr3_nt: TGTGCCAGCAGCACGGAAGGGACCCGTTATGGCTACACCTTC

j_call: TRBJ2-7
d_call: -
clone_size: few
v_call: TRBV6-6
cdr3_aa: CASNYRSDYEQYF
cdr3_nt: TGTGCCAGCAATTACAGGTCTGATTACGAGCAGTACTTC

j_call: TRBJ2-7
d_call: -
clone_size: -
v_call: TRBV18
cdr3_aa: CASPISWGEQYF
cdr3_nt: TGTGCCAGCCCAATATCGTGGGGCGAGCAGTACTTC

j_call: TRBJ1-4
d_call: -
clone_size: few
v_call: TRBV11-2
cdr3_aa: CASSLGINEKLFF
cdr3_nt: TGTGCCAGCAGCTTAGGGATTAATGAAAAACTGTTTTTT

j_call: TRBJ2-7
d_call: -
clone_size: few
v_call: TRBV20-1
cdr3_aa: CSVSPGQVYEQYF
cdr3_nt: TGCAGTGTTTCGCCGGGACAAGTCTACGAGCAGTACTTC

j_call: TRBJ1-1
d_call: -
clone_size: many
v_call: TRBV6-1
cdr3_aa: CASSPGTLEGNTEAFF
cdr3_nt: TGTGCCAGCAGCCCAGGGACTCTGGAGGGGAACACTGAAGCTTTCTTT

j_call: TRBJ1-2
d_call: -
clone_size: -
v_call: TRBV6-6
cdr3_aa: CASRPPQGSKANYGYTF
cdr3_nt: TGTGCCAGCAGACCTCCACAGGGATCAAAAGCTAACTATGGCTACACCTTC

j_call: TRBJ2-1
d_call: TRBD2
clone_size: many
v_call: TRBV24-1
cdr3_aa: CATSDPLGLAGGDEQFF
cdr3_nt: TGTGCCACCAGTGACCCTCTTGGGCTAGCGGGAGGTGATGAGCAGTTCTTC

j_call: TRBJ1-2
d_call: TRBD1
clone_size: many
v_call: TRBV11-2
cdr3_aa: CASSLTGRVYGYTF
cdr3_nt: TGTGCCAGCAGCTTGACAGGGAGAGTCTATGGCTACACCTTC

j_call: TRBJ2-1
d_call: -
clone_size: few
v_call: TRBV7-8
cdr3_aa: CASSPKGPILYNEQFF
cdr3_nt: TGTGCCAGCAGCCCCAAGGGACCAATTCTGTACAATGAGCAGTTCTTC

j_call: TRBJ1-5
d_call: -
clone_size: many
v_call: TRBV2
cdr3_aa: CASRSSGGRNQPQHF
cdr3_nt: TGTGCCAGCAGATCCTCCGGGGGGAGGAATCAGCCCCAGCATTTT

j_call: TRBJ1-4
d_call: -
clone_size: -
v_call: TRBV7-9
cdr3_aa: CASSLAYATNEKLFF
cdr3_nt: TGTGCCAGCAGCTTAGCCTACGCAACTAATGAAAAACTGTTTTTT

j_call: TRBJ2-7
d_call: -
clone_size: few
v_call: TRBV7-2
cdr3_aa: CASRPPGAGYEQYF
cdr3_nt: TGTGCCAGCAGACCCCCCGGGGCAGGTTACGAGCAGTACTTC

j_call: TRBJ2-5
d_call: TRBD2
clone_size: many
v_call: TRBV29-1
cdr3_aa: CSVDGLAQETQYF
cdr3_nt: TGCAGCGTTGATGGACTAGCGCAAGAGACCCAGTACTTC

j_call: TRBJ1-1
d_call: -
clone_size: -
v_call: TRBV6-5
cdr3_aa: CASSYHLLGGTEAFF
cdr3_nt: TGTGCCAGCAGTTACCATCTCCTTGGGGGCACTGAAGCTTTCTTT